These 11 T cell receptor beta chains originate from one sample sequenced in a study of T cells in Graves' hyperthyroidism and ophthalmopathy. It was RNA transcripts that yielded the amplified TCR beta CDR3 regions. The HTBI primer set served for first-round RT-PCR of the TCR CDR3. Each CDR3 protein is one row after TCRdb ran MiXCR on the multiplex PCR reads. The data contain about 380,000 distinct CDR3 sequences, under 20% of them seen just once; the ten biggest clones take up 35% to 50%. Source material: blood. Every receptor here comes from a man younger than 35 with Graves' ophthalmopathy.

The V gene is TRBV2, the J gene TRBJ2-4; 12 nucleotides line up with TRBD2. CDR3 length: 15 residues. J was trimmed by 1 base and V by 9 bases; bases with no gene match: 4. CDR1 and CDR2 (germline): SNHLY, FYNNEI. CDR3 DNA: TGTGCCAGGGGGGGGACTAGCGGGGCCAAAAACATTCAGTACTTC. Translated, it gives CARGGTSGAKNIQYF.

The table lists this clonotype with a few counts. This sequence joins TRBV6-2 or TRBV6-3 and TRBJ1-1, with D unresolved. V was cut by 0 bases and J by 0 bases, with 5 bases left in between. Germline V lookup: CDR1 MNHEY, CDR2 SVGEGT. The CDR3 covers 14 residues. CDR3 nucleotide sequence: TGTGCCAGCAGTTACTCGACGGTGAACACTGAAGCTTTCTTT. This translates into CASSYSTVNTEAFF.

V is TRBV4-1 and J is TRBJ2-1; D gene unclear. Germline V gene lookup returns CDR1 MGHRA and CDR2 YSYEKL. With 0 bases removed from V and 2 bases from J, the gap between germline ends came to 11 bases. The CDR3 runs 16 residues. The CDR3 nucleotides are TGCGCCAGCAGCCAAGACTGGGCGCAAACCTACAATGAGCAGTTCTTC. It is translated as CASSQDWAQTYNEQFF.

Many counts were recorded for this clonotype. The chain joins TRBV10-2 to TRBJ2-7; TRBD2 matches at 7 bases. Germline loops: CDR1 WSHSY, CDR2 SAAADI. This CDR3 has 15 residues. Trimming removed 2 bases from V and 3 bases from J; junction bases left unmatched: 7. The CDR3 DNA reads as TGCGCCAGCAGTGAGGGGCTAGCGGCGGGCTACGAGCAGTACTTC. It codes for CASSEGLAAGYEQYF.

This clonotype was counted ten times or more. The chain recombines TRBV3-1 with TRBJ1-6; D is unresolved. Trimming cost V 1 base and J 8 bases, with 9 bases left between them. This CDR3 is 14 amino acids long. Germline CDR1 LGHDT, CDR2 YNNKEL (reference sequence). The CDR3 DNA reads TGTGCCAGCAGCCAAGCATCCGGTTATTCACCCCTCCACTTT. Protein: CASSQASGYSPLHF.

This clonotype has at least ten counts. The chain employs TRBV2 and TRBJ1-5; D gene ambiguous. The CDR3 is 16 amino acids. The germline gives CDR1 SNHLY, CDR2 FYNNEI. V was shortened by 4 bases and J by 4 bases, with 17 bases between the two germline ends. The CDR3 nucleotides are TGTGCCAGCAGTGCGGGCCCATCCCCCGGGAATCAGCCCCAGCATTTT. This sequence encodes CASSAGPSPGNQPQHF.

This rearrangement joins TRBV4-1 to TRBJ2-1; a weak D match, TRBD1 (6 bases). Deletions cut 4 bases from V and 2 bases from J, with 15 bases between. From germline, CDR1 is MGHRA and CDR2 YSYEKL. This CDR3 has 16 amino acids. The CDR3 DNA reads TGCGCCAGCAGCCGAGGGACATCGGGGACCTACAATGAGCAGTTCTTC. Its translation is CASSRGTSGTYNEQFF.

This clonotype was found many times. The V and J genes are TRBV2 and TRBJ2-7, with 7 bases aligning to TRBD1. J lost 1 base, V lost 10 bases, and 13 bases had no gene match. The CDR3 has 15 residues. CDR1 is SNHLY and CDR2 is FYNNEI in the germline V gene. The CDR3 coding sequence is TGTGCCACCTCCCCCAGACAGGGTGGATCCTACGAGCAGTACTTC. Protein: CATSPRQGGSYEQYF.

As to this clonotype: The conserved phenylalanine or tryptophan is not found at the CDR3 terminus, so this likely reflects a read error. J is TRBJ2-5 and V is TRBV15; 9 bases agree with TRBD2. The CDR3 runs 16 residues. The junction had 10 bases not matched to a gene; V was cut back by 3 bases and J by 5 bases. Germline values: CDR1 LNHNV, CDR2 YYDKDF (reference sequence). The CDR3 DNA reads as TGTGCCACCAGCAGCGAAGTCGGGCGGGGGGGGGAGACCCAGTACTCC. Translation: CATSSEVGRGGETQYS.

The sample holds many counts of this clonotype. V is TRBV7-8 and J is TRBJ2-1; a weak D match, TRBD1 (6 bases). The CDR3 consists of 11 residues. Trimming removed 7 bases at V and 12 bases at J, with 13 bases between. Germline-derived CDR1 and CDR2 are SGHVS and FQNEAQ. The CDR3 here is CASTQGTVQFF. CDR3 sequence (DNA): TGTGCCAGCACACAGGGAACGGTGCAGTTCTTC.

The gene calls are TRBV5-1 and TRBJ2-2; TRBD2 matches 12 bases. Germline CDR1 reads SGHRS; CDR2 reads YFSETQ. This CDR3 has 17 amino acids. V was pared by 5 bases and J by 3 bases, with 8 bases of the junction left unmatched. The CDR3 region is CASSTSGGLSDTGELFF. CDR3 nucleotides: TGCGCCAGCAGTACTAGCGGGGGGCTATCCGACACCGGGGAGCTGTTTTTT.